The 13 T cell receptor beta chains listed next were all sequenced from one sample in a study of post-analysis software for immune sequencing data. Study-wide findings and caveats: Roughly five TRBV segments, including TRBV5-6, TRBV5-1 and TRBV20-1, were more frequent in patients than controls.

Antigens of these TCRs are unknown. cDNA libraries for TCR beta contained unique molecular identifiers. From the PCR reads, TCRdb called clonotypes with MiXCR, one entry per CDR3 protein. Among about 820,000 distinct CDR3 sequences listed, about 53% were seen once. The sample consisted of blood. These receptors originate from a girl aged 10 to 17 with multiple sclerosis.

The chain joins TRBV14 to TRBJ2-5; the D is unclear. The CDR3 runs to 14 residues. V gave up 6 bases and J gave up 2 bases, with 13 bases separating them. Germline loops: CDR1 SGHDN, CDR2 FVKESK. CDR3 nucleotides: TGTGCCAGCAGTAGAACAAGAGCTCAAGAGACCCAGTACTTC. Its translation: CASSRTRAQETQYF.

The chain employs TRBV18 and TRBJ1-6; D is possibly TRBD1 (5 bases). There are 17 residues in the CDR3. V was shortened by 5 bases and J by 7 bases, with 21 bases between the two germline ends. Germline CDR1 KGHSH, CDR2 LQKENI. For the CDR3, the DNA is TGTGCCAGCTCAGGGGGAGCCAGGCTGGTAGCGAATTCACCCCTCCACTTT. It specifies CASSGGARLVANSPLHF. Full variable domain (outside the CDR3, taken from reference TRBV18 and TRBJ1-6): NAGVMQNPRHLVRRRGQEARLRCSPMKGHSHVYWYRQLPEEGLKFMVYLQKENIIDESGMPKERFSAEFPKEGPSILRIQQVVRGDSAAYFCASSGGARLVANSPLHFGNGTRLTVT.

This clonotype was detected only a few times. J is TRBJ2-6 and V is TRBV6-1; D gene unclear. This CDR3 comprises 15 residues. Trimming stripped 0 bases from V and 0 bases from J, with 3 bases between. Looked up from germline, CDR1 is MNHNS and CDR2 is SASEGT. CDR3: CASSEAHSGANVLTF. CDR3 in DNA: TGTGCCAGCAGTGAAGCGCACTCTGGGGCCAACGTCCTGACTTTC.

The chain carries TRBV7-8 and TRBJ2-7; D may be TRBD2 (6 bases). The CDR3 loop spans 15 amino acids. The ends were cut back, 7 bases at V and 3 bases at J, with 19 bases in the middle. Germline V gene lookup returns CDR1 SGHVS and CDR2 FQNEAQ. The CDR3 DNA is TGTGCCAGCAACTCTGATACGGGAGCCAACTACGAGCAGTACTTC. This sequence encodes CASNSDTGANYEQYF. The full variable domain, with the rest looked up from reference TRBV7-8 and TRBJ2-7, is GAGVSQSPRYKVAKRGQDVALRCDPISGHVSLFWYQQALGQGPEFLTYFQNEAQLDKSGLPSDRFFAERPEGSVSTLKIQRTQQEDSAVYLCASNSDTGANYEQYFGPGTRLTVT.

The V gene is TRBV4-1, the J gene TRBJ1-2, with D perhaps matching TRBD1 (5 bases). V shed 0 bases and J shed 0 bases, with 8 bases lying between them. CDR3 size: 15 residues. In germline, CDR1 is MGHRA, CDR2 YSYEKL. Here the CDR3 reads CASSQELTANYGYTF. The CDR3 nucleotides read TGCGCCAGCAGCCAAGAACTGACAGCTAACTATGGCTACACCTTC.

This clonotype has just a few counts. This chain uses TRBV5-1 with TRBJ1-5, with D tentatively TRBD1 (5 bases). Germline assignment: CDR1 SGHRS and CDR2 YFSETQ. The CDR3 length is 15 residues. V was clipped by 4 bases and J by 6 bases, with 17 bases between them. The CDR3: CASSPGQISGQPQHF. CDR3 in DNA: TGCGCCAGCAGCCCGGGGCAGATTAGCGGTCAGCCCCAGCATTTT. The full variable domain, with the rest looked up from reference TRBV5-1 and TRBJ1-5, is KAGVTQTPRYLIKTRGQQVTLSCSPISGHRSVSWYQQTPGQGLQFLFEYFSETQRNKGNFPGRFSGRQFSNSRSEMNVSTLELGDSALYLCASSPGQISGQPQHFGDGTRLSIL.

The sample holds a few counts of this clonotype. The CDR3 DNA is TGCAGCGTCCCCTGGCAGAGCCTTGAGACCCAGTACTTC. Translating it yields CSVPWQSLETQYF. The V and J genes are TRBV29-1 and TRBJ2-5; the D is unclear. The CDR3 sequence is 13 residues long. The V gene's germline CDR1 is SQVTM and CDR2 ANQGSEA. V shed 6 bases and J shed 5 bases, with 16 bases lying between them.

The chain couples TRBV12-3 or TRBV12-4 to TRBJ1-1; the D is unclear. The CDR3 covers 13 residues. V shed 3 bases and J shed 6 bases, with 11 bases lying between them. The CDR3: CASSLGKLSEAFF. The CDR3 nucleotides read TGTGCCAGCAGTTTGGGGAAACTCTCTGAAGCTTTCTTT.

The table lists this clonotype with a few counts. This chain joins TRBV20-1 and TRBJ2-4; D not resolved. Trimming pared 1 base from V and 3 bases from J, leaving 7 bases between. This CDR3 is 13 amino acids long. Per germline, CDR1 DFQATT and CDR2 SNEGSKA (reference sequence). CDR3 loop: CSARGRFKNIQYF. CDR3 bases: TGCAGTGCTAGAGGTCGGTTCAAAAACATTCAGTACTTC.

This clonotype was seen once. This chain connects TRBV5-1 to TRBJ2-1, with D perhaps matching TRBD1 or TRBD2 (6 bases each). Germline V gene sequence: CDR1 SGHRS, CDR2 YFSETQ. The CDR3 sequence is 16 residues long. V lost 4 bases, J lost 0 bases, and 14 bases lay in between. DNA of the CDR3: TGCGCCAGCAGCCCGGGGGCTGGGAGCTCCTACAATGAGCAGTTCTTC. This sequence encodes CASSPGAGSSYNEQFF.

CDR3 bases: TGCGCCAGCAGCTTGCCCCCGGGTAGTGTAGCCAATGAGCAGTTCTTC. This translates into CASSLPPGSVANEQFF. This chain connects TRBV5-1 to TRBJ2-1, with D unresolved. Germline lookup yields CDR1 SGHRS and CDR2 YFSETQ. V lost 1 base, J lost 6 bases, and 17 bases lay in between. CDR3 length: 16 residues.

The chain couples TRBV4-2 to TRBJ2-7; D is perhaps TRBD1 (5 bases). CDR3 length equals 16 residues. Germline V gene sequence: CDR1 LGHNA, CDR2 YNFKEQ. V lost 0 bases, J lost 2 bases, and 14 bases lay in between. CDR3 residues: CASSQDPQGHPYEQYF. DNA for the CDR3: TGTGCCAGCAGCCAAGATCCGCAGGGCCATCCCTACGAGCAGTACTTC.

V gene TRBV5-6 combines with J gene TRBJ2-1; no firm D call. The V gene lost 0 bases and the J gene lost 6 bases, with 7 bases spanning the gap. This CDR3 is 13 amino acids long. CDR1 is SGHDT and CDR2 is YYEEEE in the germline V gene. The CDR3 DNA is TGTGCCAGCAGCTTGGGTCCCCCCAATGAGCAGTTCTTC. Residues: CASSLGPPNEQFF.